This TCR beta chain derives from a study of regulatory T cells in long-lasting Graves disease. General study points: Newly diagnosed patients had higher TCR diversity than persistent Graves' patients did.

Construction of the TCR beta libraries employed iRepertoire HTBI primers in conjunction with Arm-PCR of CDR3 regions. TCRdb processed the multiplex PCR reads anew with MiXCR; each CDR3 protein has one entry. The data hold 350,000 to 550,000 distinct CDR3 sequences, with 16% observed a single time. In its sample, this clonotype was seen many times. What it binds is not known. Time point: newly diagnosed GD, antithyroid drugs for less than 3 months. The TCR library used RNA extracted from PBMCs. As collected, the peripheral blood samples measured about 9.6 milliliters each and went into EDTA tubes. These data were likewise used in another study, on T cells in Graves' hyperthyroidism and ophthalmopathy. That work states: It was considered stable Graves' hyperthyroidism when ophthalmopathy did not progress within 18 months.

Source: peripheral blood mononuclear cells (PBMCs), taken at new diagnosis, from a patient treated with antithyroid drugs. The source of this sequence is a woman between 18 and 29 years old with Graves disease.

The CDR3 coding sequence is TGTGCCAGCGGGACGACAGGGGGCTACGAGCAGTACTTC. Encoded protein: CASGTTGGYEQYF. The chain carries TRBV6-1 and TRBJ2-7; 9 bases align to TRBD1. The CDR3 is 13 amino acids. Germline-derived CDR1 and CDR2 are MNHNS and SASEGT. V lost 8 bases, J lost 3 bases, and 5 bases stayed unmatched.